These 25 T cell receptor beta chains came from one sample sequenced in a study of blood T cell repertoires in COVID-19. The repertoire was sequenced with immunoSEQ multiplex PCR; TCRdb's copy has only in-frame clones and lacks some. Altogether about 260,000 clones are present, over 80% being singletons, with the ten largest covering approximately 4%. The material sequenced was peripheral blood. Source of these receptors: a middle-aged woman with acute or convalescent COVID-19.

This clone is a singleton in its sample. The chain recombines TRBV5-3 with TRBJ1-2, with 8 positions matching TRBD1. TRBV5-3 falls under the ORF class, with uncertain function. V gave up 4 bases and J gave up 7 bases; unmatched junction bases: 9. The CDR3 loop spans 14 amino acids. Written as DNA, the CDR3 is TGTGCCAGAAGCCAACGGACAGGGAAGGCTGGCTACACCTTC. Translated, it gives CARSQRTGKAGYTF.

V gene TRBV11-3 combines with J gene TRBJ2-1; 16 bases are a match to TRBD2. Germline CDR1 is SGHNT and CDR2 is YENEEA. Trimming at V came to 6 bases and at J to 6 bases, leaving 11 bases not matched to a gene. The CDR3 contains 18 residues. The CDR3 is CASSLGTSGGARTNEQFF. In DNA form, the CDR3 reads TGTGCCAGCAGTCTCGGGACTAGCGGGGGGGCAAGAACCAATGAGCAGTTCTTC.

The J gene is TRBJ2-1, the V gene TRBV29-1; a possible D gene is TRBD2 (6 bases). V was clipped by 7 bases and J by 1 base, with 17 bases between them. CDR3 length: 15 residues. Germline loops: CDR1 SQVTM, CDR2 ANQGSEA. The CDR3 protein is CSAPGAGNSYNEQFF. The CDR3 region has the DNA TGCAGCGCCCCTGGGGCGGGGAATTCCTACAATGAGCAGTTCTTC.

This clone was detected a few times. Its ends do not fully match the called genes, so a read error is possible. CDR3 DNA: TGTGCCAGCAGCCCCGAATGGGGCTCTTTT. Translating gives CASSPEWGSF. This rearrangement joins TRBV7-9 to TRBJ1-3; weak D call: TRBD1 (5 bases). Looked up from germline, CDR1 is SEHNR and CDR2 is FQNEAQ (reference sequence). This CDR3 has 10 amino acids.

This chain uses TRBV3-1 (or the pseudogene TRBV3-2) with TRBJ1-2, with 9 bases identical to TRBD1. After removal of 3 bases from V and 6 bases from J, the junction contained 11 bases not matched to a gene. CDR3 size: 16 residues. CDR1 and CDR2 from the germline V gene are LGHDT and YNNKEL (reference sequence). This CDR3 is CASSHDPPDRGNGYTF. The DNA of the CDR3 is TGTGCCAGCAGCCATGATCCCCCCGACAGGGGGAATGGCTACACCTTC.

The chain couples TRBV21-1 to TRBJ1-6; TRBD1 is the table's D call and was not checked against the DNA. TRBV21-1 is given as a pseudogene. The CDR3 contains 16 residues. In DNA form, the CDR3 reads TGTGCCAGCAGCAAAATTGGACAGCCAAATAATTCACCCCTCCACTTT. Its protein is CASSKIGQPNNSPLHF.

The J gene is TRBJ2-1, the V gene TRBV5-4; D possibly corresponds to TRBD1 (6 bases). V was clipped by 7 bases and J by 1 base, with 12 bases between them. Germline V CDR1 and CDR2: SGHNT, YYREEE (reference sequence). The CDR3 has 14 residues. The CDR3 spells CASGATGSYNEQFF. The CDR3 nucleotides are TGTGCCAGCGGAGCGACAGGTTCCTACAATGAGCAGTTCTTC. Combining the CDR3 with reference TRBV5-4 and TRBJ2-1 gives the whole variable domain ETGVTQSPTHLIKTRGQQVTLRCSSQSGHNTVSWYQQALGQGPQFIFQYYREEENGRGNFPPRFSGLQFPNYSSELNVNALELDDSALYLCASGATGSYNEQFFGPGTRLTVL.

V gene TRBV14 combines with J gene TRBJ1-2; TRBD1 might be the D (5 bases). V lost 4 bases and J lost 2, with 17 bases in between. The CDR3 has 16 residues. Germline V lookup: CDR1 SGHDN, CDR2 FVKESK. CDR3 in DNA: TGTGCCAGCAGCCCCCGAGGAACAGGAGCCAACTATGGCTACACCTTC. As protein: CASSPRGTGANYGYTF. The variable domain in full, with the rest retrieved from reference TRBV14 and TRBJ1-2, is EAGVTQFPSHSVIEKGQTVTLRCDPISGHDNLYWYRRVMGKEIKFLLHFVKESKQDESGMPNNRFLAERTGGTYSTLKVQPAELEDSGVYFCASSPRGTGANYGYTFGSGTRLTVV.

This chain links TRBV7-2 with TRBJ2-1; TRBD1 might be the D (5 bases). The CDR3 consists of 14 residues. Germline V gene lookup returns CDR1 SGHTA and CDR2 FQGNSA. V lost 4 bases and J lost 2, with 9 bases in between. The CDR3 DNA reads TGTGCCAGCAGCTCTAGGGGAACCTACAATGAGCAGTTCTTC. This encodes CASSSRGTYNEQFF.

This rearrangement joins TRBV7-2 to TRBJ2-5; D remains ambiguous. The germline V and J ends were trimmed by 4 bases and 5 bases, with 14 bases remaining between them. Germline values: CDR1 SGHTA, CDR2 FQGNSA. The CDR3 sequence is 14 residues long. CDR3 coding DNA: TGTGCCAGCAGCTCCGCCGGAGTCATCGAGACCCAGTACTTC. It specifies CASSSAGVIETQYF.

This clone came up a few times. CDR3 amino acids: CSVGRLSGGTEAFF. DNA of the CDR3: TGCAGCGTTGGAAGACTCTCAGGGGGCACTGAAGCTTTCTTT. The V and J genes are TRBV29-1 and TRBJ1-1, with 7 bases identical to TRBD1. The CDR3 has 14 amino acids. The germline CDR1 and CDR2 sequences are SQVTM and ANQGSEA. The J segment lost 4 bases and the V segment lost 4 bases, leaving 9 bases of the junction unmatched.

The chain uses TRBV6-5 and TRBJ2-1, with a possible D match to TRBD2 (6 bases). Germline-derived CDR1 and CDR2 are MNHEY and SVGAGI. This CDR3 has 15 amino acids. Trimming removed 6 bases at V and 7 bases at J, with 19 bases between. The chain's CDR3 is CASSREGLARNEQFF. CDR3 DNA sequence: TGTGCCAGCAGCAGAGAGGGGCTAGCGCGGAATGAGCAGTTCTTC.

The chain joins TRBV7-8 to TRBJ1-6; 12 nucleotides match TRBD1. Germline loops: CDR1 SGHVS, CDR2 FQNEAQ. V gave up 0 bases and J gave up 7 bases; unmatched junction bases: 16. The CDR3 has 21 amino acids. Here the CDR3 DNA reads TGTGCCAGCAGCTTAGCCTCGGTAGGGACAGGGGGCGAATGGAAGAATTCACCCCTCCACTTT. This codes for CASSLASVGTGGEWKNSPLHF.

The gene calls are TRBV5-4 and TRBJ1-6; TRBD1 matches at 7 bases. V lost 3 bases and J lost 6; bases outside the gene matches: 6. CDR3 length: 15 amino acids. Germline loops: CDR1 SGHNT, CDR2 YYREEE (reference sequence). The chain's CDR3 is CASSSEGAPNSPLHF. The DNA of the CDR3 is TGTGCCAGCAGCTCAGAGGGGGCGCCTAATTCACCCCTCCACTTT.

The chain couples TRBV12-3 or TRBV12-4 to TRBJ1-2; D remains unclear. The CDR3 length is 13 residues. V dropped 4 bases and J dropped 6 bases, with 12 bases sitting between them. In nucleotides, the CDR3 is TGTGCCAGCAGTTCATCGGGAGTACATGGCTACACCTTC. This gives the protein CASSSSGVHGYTF.

This chain uses TRBV4-2 with TRBJ2-5; 9 bases map to TRBD1. V dropped 1 base and J dropped 5; count of bases not matched to a gene: 5. The CDR3 totals 15 residues. The V gene's germline CDR1 is LGHNA and CDR2 YNFKEQ. CDR3 region: CASSQVQGAGETQYF. The CDR3 coding sequence is TGTGCCAGCAGCCAAGTACAGGGGGCCGGGGAGACCCAGTACTTC.

The chain uses TRBV7-2 and TRBJ1-1; the match to TRBD1 covers 10 bases. Germline CDR1 SGHTA, CDR2 FQGNSA. Trimming took 1 base from V and 6 from J; bases not matched to a gene: 5. The CDR3 runs to 15 residues. CDR3 residues: CASSLGTGGTSEAFF. The DNA for the CDR3 is TGTGCCAGCAGCTTAGGGACAGGGGGTACTTCTGAAGCTTTCTTT.

The chain employs TRBV12-5 and TRBJ2-5, with a weak D call TRBD2 (6 bases). The V and J ends lost 7 bases and 5 bases respectively, with 14 bases between them. Germline CDR1 LGHNT, CDR2 FRNRAP. CDR3 size: 13 residues. In DNA form, the CDR3 reads TGTGCTAGTGCTTCCTCGGGGGTTGAGACCCAGTACTTC. It is translated as CASASSGVETQYF. Filled out from reference TRBV12-5 and TRBJ2-5, the complete variable domain reads DARVTQTPRHKVTEMGQEVTMRCQPILGHNTVFWYRQTMMQGLELLAYFRNRAPLDDSGMPKDRFSAEMPDATLATLKIQPSEPRDSAVYFCASASSGVETQYFGPGTRLLVL.

This chain links TRBV9 with TRBJ2-6, with 10 bases identical to TRBD1. With V trimmed by 2 bases and J by 1 base, 6 bases remained unmatched. From germline, CDR1 is SGDLS and CDR2 YYNGEE. The CDR3 is made up of 18 amino acids. CDR3 DNA: TGTGCCAGCAGCGTCGTGGGACAGGGGAATTCTGGGGCCAACGTCCTGACTTTC. Its translation: CASSVVGQGNSGANVLTF.

The J gene is TRBJ1-5, the V gene TRBV24-1, with unresolved D. The CDR3 loop spans 14 amino acids. Per the germline V gene, CDR1 is KGHDR and CDR2 is SFDVKD. V gave up 3 bases and J gave up 6 bases, with 11 bases separating them. This CDR3 reads CATSDRGIGQPQHF. In nucleotides, the CDR3 is TGTGCCACCAGTGATCGAGGAATCGGTCAGCCCCAGCATTTT.

This clone appeared once. The chain uses TRBV24-1 and TRBJ2-3; 7 nucleotides align to TRBD1. After removal of 4 bases from V and 2 bases from J, the junction contained 8 bases not matched to a gene. This CDR3 is 16 amino acids long. Germline-derived CDR1 and CDR2 are KGHDR and SFDVKD. The CDR3 DNA reads as TGTGCCACCAGTGACTCCCGCAGGGGGTTCACAGATACGCAGTATTTT. Residues: CATSDSRRGFTDTQYF.

The rearrangement links TRBV4-1 to TRBJ1-4; D gene unclear. Germline lookup yields CDR1 MGHRA and CDR2 YSYEKL. V was cut by 1 base and J by 3 bases, with 9 bases left in between. The CDR3 length is 15 residues. The CDR3: CASSQVLSANEKLFF. The CDR3 DNA sequence: TGCGCCAGCAGCCAAGTGCTCTCGGCTAATGAAAAACTGTTTTTT.

The V and J genes are TRBV4-1 and TRBJ2-5, with D tentatively TRBD2 (6 bases). Germline lookup yields CDR1 MGHRA and CDR2 YSYEKL. The V gene lost 0 bases and the J gene lost 7 bases, with 18 bases spanning the gap. The length of the CDR3 is 16 residues. CDR3 loop: CASSQDHFTGGLTQYF. Written as DNA, the CDR3 is TGCGCCAGCAGCCAAGACCATTTTACCGGGGGATTGACCCAGTACTTC.

This rearrangement joins TRBV5-1 to TRBJ2-7; unclear D gene. Between the trimmed V and J ends, which lost 4 bases and 5 bases, there was a span of 16 bases. Germline-derived CDR1 and CDR2 are SGHRS and YFSETQ. The CDR3 is made up of 14 amino acids. DNA of the CDR3: TGCGCCAGCAGCCCCTCTGCCCTTTCTAACGAGCAGTACGTC. Amino acid sequence: CASSPSALSNEQYV.

This chain links TRBV19 with TRBJ1-2; the D gene is possibly TRBD1 (5 bases). Looked up from germline, CDR1 is LNHDA and CDR2 is SQIVND (reference sequence). Trimming took 10 bases from V and 0 from J, leaving 18 bases between them. This CDR3 spans 15 amino acids. The CDR3 spells CATKAQGLANYGYTF. For the CDR3, the DNA is TGTGCCACGAAGGCCCAGGGTTTAGCTAACTATGGCTACACCTTC.